The T cell receptor (beta chain) described here comes from a study of radiotherapy plus CTLA-4 blockade in lung cancer. Study summary: There were objective responses in 15% to 20% of patients, and more than 30% had disease control.

Study findings and constraints: Strongest reported response predictors: early blood clone changes and post-radiation interferon-beta. TCR clones of tumor origin grew in blood after radiotherapy plus ipilimumab.

The table lists this clone with a count of one. The target antigen is unknown. Germline assignment: CDR1 MNHNY and CDR2 SVGAGI (reference sequence). The CDR3 is 15 amino acids. V dropped 6 bases and J dropped 7; count of bases not matched to a gene: 5. Repertoires were generated with immunoSEQ multiplex PCR, while TCRdb's copy carries only in-frame clones and drops some. This sample yields roughly 70,000 clones, of which 87% are seen a single time; 35% to 50% belongs to the top ten. CTLA-4 blockade using ipilimumab, together with focal radiation, was received by patients with chemo-refractory metastatic non-small-cell lung cancer.

This clonotype originated in a human donor with non-small cell lung cancer that progressed on radiotherapy plus ipilimumab. Material: peripheral blood, obtained from a patient treated with radiotherapy plus ipilimumab. This chain joins TRBV6-6 and TRBJ2-1; 14 bases agree with TRBD2. Written as DNA, the CDR3 is TGTGCCAGCAGCAGACTAGCGGGAGGGCTAAATGAGCAGTTCTTC. Protein: CASSRLAGGLNEQFF.